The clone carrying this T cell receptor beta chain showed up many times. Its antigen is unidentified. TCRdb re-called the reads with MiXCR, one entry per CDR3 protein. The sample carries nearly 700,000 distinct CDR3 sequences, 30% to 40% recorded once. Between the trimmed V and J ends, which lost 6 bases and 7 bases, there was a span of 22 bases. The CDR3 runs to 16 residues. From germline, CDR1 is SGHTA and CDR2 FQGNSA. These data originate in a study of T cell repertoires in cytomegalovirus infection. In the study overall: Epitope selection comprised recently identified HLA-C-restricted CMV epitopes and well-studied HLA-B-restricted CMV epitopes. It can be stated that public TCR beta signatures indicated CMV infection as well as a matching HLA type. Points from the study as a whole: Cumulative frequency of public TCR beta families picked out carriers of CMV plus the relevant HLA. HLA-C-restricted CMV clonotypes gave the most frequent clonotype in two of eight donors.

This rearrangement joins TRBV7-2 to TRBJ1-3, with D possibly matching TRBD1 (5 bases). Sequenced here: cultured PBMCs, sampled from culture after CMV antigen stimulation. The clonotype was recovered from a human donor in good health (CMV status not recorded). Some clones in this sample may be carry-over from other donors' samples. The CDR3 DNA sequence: TGTGCCAGCAGATCGCATTCCCGGGACGGGGGTAACACCATATATTTT. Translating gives CASRSHSRDGGNTIYF.